Many counts were recorded for the clone carrying this T cell receptor (beta chain). The antigen is undetermined. MiXCR, applied by TCRdb to the reads, yields one record per CDR3 protein. Seen here are 200,000 or so distinct CDR3 sequences, 28% observed once, and the top ten hold roughly 31%. This CDR3 contains 14 residues. Trimming took off 6 bases at V and 2 bases at J, with 8 bases between the two ends. This record belongs to a study of T cell repertoires in cytomegalovirus infection. About the research overall: Indications of both CMV infection and matching HLA type were provided by public TCR beta signatures. Study observations and caveats: The ex vivo response was dominated by HLA-C-restricted CMV-specific TCR beta clonotypes. Summed frequency of shared TCR beta families picked out CMV carriers who also had the relevant HLA.

The gene calls are TRBV12-3 or TRBV12-4 and TRBJ2-6, with no clear D. The clonotype comes from a human donor in good health (CMV status not recorded). Some clones in this sample may be carry-over from other donors' samples. What was sequenced was PBMCs. The CDR3 bases are TGTGCCAGCAGCCTTAGTACTGGGGCCAACGTCCTGACTTTC. Amino acids: CASSLSTGANVLTF.